This T cell receptor beta chain was profiled in a study of cytomegalovirus exposure and HLA in healthy donors. Both 60 Vbeta primers and 13 Jbeta primers went into the PCR. Only in-frame clones appear in the TCRdb table, and some are missing; sequencing was by immunoSEQ multiplex PCR. Of fewer than 120,000 clones detected, more than 60% appear once; the ten largest clones hold about 6.6%. V shed 5 bases, J shed 5 bases, and the junction held 11 bases outside the gene matches. Germline CDR1 reads SGHTA; CDR2 reads FQGNSA. The CDR3 consists of 15 residues. This sequence originates from a man aged 30 to 39 in good health and CMV-seropositive. V and J are TRBV7-2 and TRBJ2-7, with TRBD1 matching 8 bases. Sample: PBMCs. The CDR3 reads CASSQDSDRVDEQYF. The DNA of the CDR3 is TGTGCCAGCAGCCAAGACTCGGACAGGGTAGACGAGCAGTACTTC.